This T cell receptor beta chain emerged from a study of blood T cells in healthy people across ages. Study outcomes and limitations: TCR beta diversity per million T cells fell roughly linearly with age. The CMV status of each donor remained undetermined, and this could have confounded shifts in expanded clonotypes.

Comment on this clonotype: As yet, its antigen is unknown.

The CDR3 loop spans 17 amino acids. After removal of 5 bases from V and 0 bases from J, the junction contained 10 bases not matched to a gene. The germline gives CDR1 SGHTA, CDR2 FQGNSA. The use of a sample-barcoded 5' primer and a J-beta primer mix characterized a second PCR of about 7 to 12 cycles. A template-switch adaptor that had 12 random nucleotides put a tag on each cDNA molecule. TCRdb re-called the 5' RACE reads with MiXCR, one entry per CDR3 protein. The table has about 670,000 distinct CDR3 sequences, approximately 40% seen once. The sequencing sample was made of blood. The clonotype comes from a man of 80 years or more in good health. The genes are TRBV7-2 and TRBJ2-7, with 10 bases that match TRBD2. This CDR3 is CASSALAGGRNSYEQYF. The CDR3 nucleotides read TGTGCCAGCAGCGCCTTAGCGGGAGGACGCAACTCCTACGAGCAGTACTTC.